At least ten counts were recorded for the clone carrying this TCR beta chain. TCRdb reanalysed the 5' RACE reads using MiXCR and keeps one entry per CDR3 protein. The data contain around 46,000 distinct CDR3 sequences, 3.5% to 5% of them singletons. This specimen comes from a study of neurological immune-mediated disorders. V lost 5 bases and J lost 7; bases outside the gene matches: 10. Germline CDR1 SGHTA, CDR2 FQGNSA. The CDR3 runs to 16 residues. The specimen was PBMCs. The TCR was taken from a woman in her fifties or sixties with multiple sclerosis. V and J are TRBV7-2 and TRBJ2-1; 11 bases line up with TRBD2. The CDR3 region has the DNA TGTGCCAGCAGCCTCGGTAGCGGGGGGGTCTGGAATGAGCAGTTCTTC. Protein: CASSLGSGGVWNEQFF.